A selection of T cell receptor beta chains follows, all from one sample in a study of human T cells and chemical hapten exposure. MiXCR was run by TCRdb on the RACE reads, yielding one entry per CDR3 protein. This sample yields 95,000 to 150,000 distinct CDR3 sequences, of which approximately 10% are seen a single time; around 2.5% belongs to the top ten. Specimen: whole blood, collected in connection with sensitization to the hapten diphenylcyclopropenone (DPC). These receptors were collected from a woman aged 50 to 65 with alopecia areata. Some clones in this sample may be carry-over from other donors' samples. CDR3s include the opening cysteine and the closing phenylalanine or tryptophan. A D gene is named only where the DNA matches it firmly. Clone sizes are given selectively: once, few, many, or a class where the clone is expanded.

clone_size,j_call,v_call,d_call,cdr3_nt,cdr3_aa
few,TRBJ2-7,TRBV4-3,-,TGCGCCAGCAGCCAAGATATGGGCAACGAGCAGTACTTC,CASSQDMGNEQYF
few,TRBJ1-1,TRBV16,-,TGTGCCAGCAGCCGCCCACACCCCAGGGGATACACTGAAGCTTTCTTT,CASSRPHPRGYTEAFF
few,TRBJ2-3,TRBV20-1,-,TGCAGTGCTACCCTAATAACCTCTAGCACAGATACGCAGTATTTT,CSATLITSSTDTQYF
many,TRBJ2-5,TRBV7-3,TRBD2,TGTGCCAGCAGCTTTGGGCCCCTAGCGGGGAGCCAAGAGACCCAGTACTTC,CASSFGPLAGSQETQYF
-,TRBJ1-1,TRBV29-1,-,TGCAGCGTCCCGGGGCCCAGGAACACTGAAGCTTTCTTT,CSVPGPRNTEAFF
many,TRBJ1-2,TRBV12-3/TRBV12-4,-,TGTGCCAGCACCGTGGGCTTTGGCTACACCTTC,CASTVGFGYTF
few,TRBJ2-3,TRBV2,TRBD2,TGTGCCAGCACCCGCCTCCTAGCGGGGGGTTCAGATACGCAGTATTTT,CASTRLLAGGSDTQYF
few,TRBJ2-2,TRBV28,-,TGTGCCAGCAGTCCGCTTCCTGGAGACGGAACCGGGGAGCTGTTTTTT,CASSPLPGDGTGELFF
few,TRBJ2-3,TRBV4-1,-,TGCGCCAGCAGCCAAGATGACAGCCCTAGCACAGATACGCAGTATTTT,CASSQDDSPSTDTQYF
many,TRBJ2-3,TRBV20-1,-,TGCAGTGCCCGCGAAGTTCCCACAGATACGCAGTATTTT,CSAREVPTDTQYF
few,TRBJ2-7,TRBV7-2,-,TGTGCCAGCAGCGTCACAGGAGGAACCTACGAGCAGTACTTC,CASSVTGGTYEQYF
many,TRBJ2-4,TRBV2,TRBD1,TGTGCCAGCAGCGTTGGACAGGCTAGTACTCAGTACTTC,CASSVGQASTQYF
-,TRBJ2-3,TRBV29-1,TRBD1,TGCAGCGTTGAAGCGACAGGGGGCCTTACCGATACGCAGTATTTT,CSVEATGGLTDTQYF